This T cell receptor (beta chain) was observed in a study of T cells in Graves' hyperthyroidism and ophthalmopathy. Study-wide background: The blood sample was taken at first diagnosis, before treatment began. Findings and caveats of the study: Researchers found most expanded thyroid clonotypes above 0.001 in blood as well.

The study defined stable Graves' hyperthyroidism as no ophthalmopathy progression within 18 months. Authors of the study amplified TCR beta CDR3 regions from RNA transcripts. TCR CDR3 regions were first amplified by RT-PCR with HTBI primers. TCRdb called the multiplex PCR reads again in MiXCR, with one record for every CDR3 protein. The sample yields hundreds of thousands of distinct CDR3 sequences, 16% seen once. This CDR3 has 13 residues. Looked up from germline, CDR1 is WSHSY and CDR2 is SAAADI. This clonotype was counted a few times. Its antigen is currently unknown. Mismatch with germline at one junction end may stem from a read error.

This chain links TRBV10-2 with TRBJ1-2; possibly TRBD1 for D (6 bases). The TCR originated in a woman under 30 with Graves' hyperthyroidism. Sequencing was carried out using blood. CDR3 nucleotides: TGCGCCAGCAGTGGCGGGACAATCTATAGCTACACCTTC. This sequence encodes CASSGGTIYSYTF.